The 20 T cell receptor beta chains listed next were all sequenced from one sample in a study of response to subunit inactivated influenza vaccine. MiXCR, run by TCRdb on the RT-PCR reads, gives a single entry per CDR3 protein. The repertoire holds more than 400,000 distinct CDR3 sequences, with approximately 7.3% as singletons. This sample comprised PBMCs from blood, obtained around 25 months after vaccination. These TCRs come from a man aged 50-75 years who received an inactivated influenza vaccine.

This clonotype was seen more than once but under ten times. This chain uses TRBV5-1 with TRBJ1-1; possible D gene TRBD1, 5 bases. Trimming cost V 4 bases and J 4 bases, with 17 bases left between them. Germline lookup yields CDR1 SGHRS and CDR2 YFSETQ. The CDR3 length is 15 residues. This chain's CDR3 is CASSLGGVLATEAFF. CDR3 in DNA: TGCGCCAGCAGCCTTGGGGGGGTGCTGGCCACTGAAGCTTTCTTT.

This clonotype was seen many times. The chain recombines TRBV12-3 or TRBV12-4 with TRBJ2-1; 12 bases are a match to TRBD2. The ends lost 5 bases at V and 7 bases at J; junction bases unmatched: 9. The CDR3 covers 16 residues. The CDR3 loop is CASSILTSGGPNEQFF. The CDR3 region has the DNA TGTGCCAGCAGTATATTGACTAGCGGGGGACCTAATGAGCAGTTCTTC.

This clonotype was counted a few times. The rearrangement uses TRBV5-1 and TRBJ1-1; D is unresolved. This CDR3 region has 16 residues. The V and J ends lost 0 bases and 2 bases respectively, with 14 bases between them. Germline loops: CDR1 SGHRS, CDR2 YFSETQ. CDR3 nucleotides: TGCGCCAGCAGCTTGGACAAGGAGGGAGGAAACACTGAAGCTTTCTTT. Translated, it gives CASSLDKEGGNTEAFF.

This clonotype was detected only a few times. V and J are TRBV12-3 or TRBV12-4 and TRBJ2-1; D remains ambiguous. Trimming removed 5 bases at V and 7 bases at J, with 9 bases between. There are 12 residues in the CDR3. Here the CDR3 reads CASSRTKNEQFF. The CDR3, as DNA: TGTGCCAGCAGTAGGACGAAGAATGAGCAGTTCTTC.

V and J are TRBV20-1 and TRBJ2-3; 8 nucleotides align to TRBD2. The CDR3 sequence is 16 residues long. J lost 0 bases, V lost 3 bases, and 8 bases had no gene match. The germline V gene encodes CDR1 DFQATT and CDR2 SNEGSKA (reference sequence). Written as DNA, the CDR3 is TGCAGTGCTAGCGGGAGGGAGGACTTTAGCACAGATACGCAGTATTTT. Its translation is CSASGREDFSTDTQYF.

The V call is TRBV7-2, the J call TRBJ1-2; D is possibly TRBD1 (6 bases). Trimming took 4 bases from V and 7 from J, leaving 16 bases between them. Per germline, CDR1 SGHTA and CDR2 FQGNSA. The CDR3 is 14 amino acids. The CDR3 sequence: CASSSITQGSGYTF. The CDR3 DNA reads as TGTGCCAGCAGCTCTATTACCCAGGGGTCTGGCTACACCTTC.

The rearrangement joins TRBV12-3 or TRBV12-4 to TRBJ1-2, with a tentative D call TRBD1 (6 bases). CDR3 length: 16 amino acids. Trimming cost V 9 bases and J 4 bases, with 24 bases left between them. The CDR3 is CASTLGGAALGYGYTF. Written as DNA, the CDR3 is TGTGCCAGTACTTTAGGGGGGGCCGCCCTAGGCTATGGCTACACCTTC.

This clonotype was counted at least ten times. This chain uses TRBV12-3 or TRBV12-4 with TRBJ1-1, with D hard to call. This CDR3 has 15 residues. V gave up 5 bases and J gave up 0 bases, with 13 bases separating them. The CDR3 is CASSPTMALNTEAFF. CDR3 nucleotide sequence: TGTGCCAGCAGTCCGACAATGGCCCTGAACACTGAAGCTTTCTTT.

This clonotype came up many times. V gene TRBV6-1 combines with J gene TRBJ1-5, with D perhaps matching TRBD1 (5 bases). CDR1 is MNHNS, CDR2 SASEGT, per germline. The CDR3 has 16 amino acids. Trimming stripped 1 base from V and 2 bases from J, with 12 bases between. As DNA, the CDR3 is TGTGCCAGCAGTGAAGACGTGGGGCAGGGCAATCAGCCCCAGCATTTT. This encodes CASSEDVGQGNQPQHF.

This clonotype occurred a few times. Here the CDR3 DNA reads TGTGCCAGCAGCCAAGACGGGAGTGGTTCCTACAATGAGCAGTTCTTC. Its translation: CASSQDGSGSYNEQFF. The chain uses TRBV3-1 and TRBJ2-1; tentative D call: TRBD2 (6 bases). V gave up 0 bases and J gave up 1 base, with 10 bases separating them. Germline V lookup: CDR1 LGHDT, CDR2 YNNKEL (reference sequence). CDR3 size: 16 residues.

This clonotype has at least ten counts. V and J are TRBV10-3 and TRBJ2-7; 13 bases agree with TRBD2. CDR1 and CDR2 from the germline V gene are ENHRY and SYGVKD. The V segment lost 6 bases and the J segment 2 bases; nucleotides outside the gene matches: 7. CDR3 size: 16 residues. The CDR3 here is CAIRPTSGGDTYEQYF. For the CDR3, the DNA is TGTGCCATCAGGCCAACTAGCGGGGGGGATACCTACGAGCAGTACTTC.

This clonotype was picked up many times. This sequence joins TRBV28 and TRBJ2-1; 9 nucleotides align to TRBD1. Germline trimming cut 6 bases from V and 9 bases from J; bases unmatched to any gene: 6. The germline V gene encodes CDR1 MDHEN and CDR2 SYDVKM. CDR3 length: 13 residues. CDR3 sequence (DNA): TGTGCCAGCAGCGGGGGACAGGGCGGTGAGCAGTTCTTC. It is translated as CASSGGQGGEQFF.

In this sample, this clonotype turned up a few times. This rearrangement joins TRBV24-1 to TRBJ2-3; possible D gene TRBD1, 6 bases. There are 13 residues in the CDR3. The germline V gene has CDR1 KGHDR and CDR2 SFDVKD. Trimming cost V 2 bases and J 6 bases, with 8 bases left between them. CDR3 protein: CATSDWQGDTQYF. The CDR3 nucleotides read TGTGCCACCAGTGATTGGCAGGGGGATACGCAGTATTTT.

The rearrangement uses TRBV7-9 and TRBJ2-7; D possibly matches TRBD1 or TRBD2 (5 bases each). CDR3 length: 14 amino acids. Looked up from germline, CDR1 is SEHNR and CDR2 is FQNEAQ (reference sequence). V gave up 4 bases and J gave up 6 bases, with 16 bases separating them. CDR3 amino acids: CASSSETRGGEQYF. Written as DNA, the CDR3 is TGTGCCAGCAGCTCGGAAACACGGGGCGGCGAGCAGTACTTC.

This clonotype occurred many times. This chain's CDR3 is CASSVTGVVHEQFF. The CDR3 DNA reads TGTGCCAGCAGCGTTACGGGAGTCGTCCATGAGCAGTTCTTC. The rearrangement uses TRBV9 and TRBJ2-1; maybe TRBD2 (6 bases). The germline V gene encodes CDR1 SGDLS and CDR2 YYNGEE. The V and J ends lost 2 bases and 8 bases respectively, with 14 bases between them. There are 14 residues in the CDR3.

Remarks on this clonotype: This may arise from a read error, as a much more abundant clone is one base away. The chain recombines TRBV12-3 or TRBV12-4 with TRBJ2-7; 9 bases line up with TRBD1. This CDR3 spans 14 amino acids. The junction had 4 bases not matched to a gene; V was cut back by 5 bases and J by 2 bases. As DNA, the CDR3 is TGTGCCAGCAGTATCGACAGGGGGGCCTACGAGCAGTACTTC. Encoded protein: CASSIDRGAYEQYF.

This clonotype was detected ten times or more. The chain couples TRBV6-1 to TRBJ2-3; D uncertain. V dropped 5 bases and J dropped 5 bases, with 11 bases sitting between them. The CDR3 is made up of 13 amino acids. Germline CDR1 and CDR2: MNHNS and SASEGT. The CDR3 here is CASSPRLEDTQYF. CDR3 DNA: TGTGCCAGCAGTCCACGGCTCGAAGATACGCAGTATTTT.

The chain joins TRBV5-1 to TRBJ2-2, with D possibly being TRBD1 or TRBD2 (5 bases each). The CDR3 runs to 14 residues. With 6 bases removed from V and 3 bases from J, the gap between germline ends came to 12 bases. The germline CDR1 and CDR2 sequences are SGHRS and YFSETQ. The chain's CDR3 is CASTHRGDTGELFF. CDR3 sequence (DNA): TGCGCCAGCACCCACCGGGGCGACACCGGGGAGCTGTTTTTT.

In its sample, this clonotype was seen a few times. V gene TRBV6-2 or TRBV6-3 combines with J gene TRBJ2-6; a weak D match, TRBD2 (5 bases). Germline values: CDR1 MNHEY, CDR2 SVGEGT. Trimming removed 2 bases from V and 0 bases from J, with 8 bases in between. This CDR3 region has 16 residues. The CDR3 nucleotides read TGTGCCAGCAGTTACGGACTGTCCTCTGGGGCCAACGTCCTGACTTTC. Protein sequence: CASSYGLSSGANVLTF.

This clonotype was seen a handful of times. The chain carries TRBV20-1 and TRBJ1-1; D ambiguous. The CDR3 consists of 14 residues. Trimming removed 6 bases from V and 4 bases from J, with 18 bases in between. Germline assignment: CDR1 DFQATT and CDR2 SNEGSKA (reference sequence). CDR3 nucleotides: TGCAGTGCGAGAAGAGAGAACGCTCCCACTGAAGCTTTCTTT. Protein: CSARRENAPTEAFF.